This T cell receptor (beta chain) was observed in a study of tumor-infiltrating lymphocytes in primary liver carcinoma. Study background: Male and female patients aged 30 to 69 years made up the cohort.

It was unsorted whole blood that yielded blood RNA, and germline DNA was also extracted. There were only treatment-naive patients, all with chronic HBV infection. Germline V lookup: CDR1 LNHDA, CDR2 SQIVND (reference sequence). Trimming cost V 8 bases and J 7 bases, with 15 bases left between them. The CDR3 has 13 residues. TCR beta cDNA was prepared out of roughly 450 ng total RNA by means of a constant-region primer. Slightly modified ARM-PCR with three nested multiplex PCR rounds yielded TCR beta libraries. Primers for the first two PCR rounds were TRBV1-TRBV30 forward primers and a C-beta reverse primer (approximately 10 cycles per round). TCRdb re-derived calls from the multiplex PCR reads in MiXCR, one entry per CDR3 protein. The table has nearly 200,000 distinct CDR3 sequences, roughly 61% seen once.

The chain links TRBV19 to TRBJ2-1, with D uncertain. The sequence was obtained from an older woman with primary liver carcinoma and hepatitis B virus infection. Sequenced sample: peripheral blood. This CDR3 is CASPCLQENEQFF. The CDR3 nucleotides read TGTGCCAGTCCCTGTCTTCAGGAGAATGAGCAGTTCTTC. The whole variable domain, remainder taken from reference TRBV19 and TRBJ2-1, is DGGITQSPKYLFRKEGQNVTLSCEQNLNHDAMYWYRQDPGQGLRLIYYSQIVNDFQKGDIAEGYSVSREKKESFPLTVTSAQKNPTAFYLCASPCLQENEQFFGPGTRLTVL.